The sequence of this T cell receptor beta chain was determined in a study of T cell responses to AZD1222 COVID-19 vaccine. This clone came up many times. What it binds is unknown. Researchers grouped second doses given at about 4 or about 12 weeks into one pool. CDR1 is MDHEN and CDR2 is SYDVKM in the germline V gene. The CDR3 loop spans 12 amino acids. Trimming took 3 bases from V and 7 from J, leaving 7 bases between them. Profiled with immunoSEQ multiplex PCR; TCRdb holds only in-frame clones, not every one. There are 100,000 to 120,000 clones in the sample; nearly 90% occur only once, and approximately 40% lies in the top ten. Findings and limits, study-wide: Across the whole spike, CD4 TCRs peaked at regions 160-218 and 743-854. Only a handful of individuals given AZD1222 were seropositive at baseline. Among the donors, most were white British and more were female, and clonal diversity was possibly underestimated.

The input for sequencing was peripheral blood, taken 28 days after the second AZD1222 dose. The chain links TRBV28 to TRBJ1-5; the D is unclear. The origin of this receptor is an adult who received the AZD1222 COVID-19 vaccine. The CDR3 protein is CASSFERQPQHF. The CDR3 nucleotides are TGTGCCAGCAGTTTTGAGAGACAGCCCCAGCATTTT.